This entry concerns a single TCR beta chain. The antigen is undetermined. V dropped 10 bases and J dropped 6 bases, with 12 bases sitting between them. Germline V lookup: CDR1 MNHEY, CDR2 SVGAGI. There are 11 residues in the CDR3. Only in-frame clones appear in the TCRdb table, and some are missing; sequencing was by immunoSEQ multiplex PCR. The data show 45,000 or so clones, with approximately 80% seen just once and about 2% held by the top ten. This sample was included in a study of OX40 agonist ivuxolimab in advanced cancers. Whole-study context: Patients got intravenous ivuxolimab at 0.01 to 10 mg/kg every 2 weeks. Study conclusions and caveats: On average, CD8+ T cells showed a greater number of expanded clones than CD4+.

On cycle 4 day 1 and cycle 7 day 1, as well as at baseline, blood was sampled. Sequenced here: CD4+ or CD8+ T cells sorted from blood, sampled in a trial of the OX40 agonist ivuxolimab. This chain connects TRBV6-5 to TRBJ1-1; D is uncertain. The TCR was taken from an adult with an advanced solid tumor such as melanoma, head and neck, liver or kidney cancer. The CDR3 region has the DNA TGTGCCACCACGGGAGTCGCTGAAGCTTTCTTT. It yields the protein CATTGVAEAFF.